This record covers a single T cell receptor beta chain. This CDR3 comprises 12 residues. Trimming cost V 2 bases and J 8 bases, with 9 bases left between them. The germline V gene has CDR1 SGHVS and CDR2 FNYEAQ. The data stem from a study of blood T cell repertoires in COVID-19. Overall study: COVID-19 samples, acute and convalescent, were from the United States, Italy and Spain.

In the original workflow: Reference gene primer amplification yielded estimated nucleated cell counts. Here immunoSEQ multiplex PCR was the method, and the copy in TCRdb shows in-frame clones only, minus some. That table supplies the V and J calls and clone size; D and trimming were determined from the DNA. The table includes over 65,000 clones, roughly 81% detected once. This receptor was taken from a human donor in a cohort sampled during active COVID-19. Sequenced material: peripheral blood. The J gene is TRBJ2-5, the V gene TRBV7-6, with no clear D. The CDR3 sequence is CASSLSGETQYF. CDR3 nucleotide sequence: TGTGCCAGCAGCTTATCTGGAGAAACCCAGTACTTC.